This is a list of T cell receptor beta chains from one sample in a study of blood T cell repertoires in COVID-19. The repertoire was sequenced with immunoSEQ multiplex PCR; TCRdb's copy has only in-frame clones and lacks some. In the table there are 110,000 to 150,000 clones, almost 80% of which are singletons. Sequencing used peripheral blood. The receptors were sampled from a man aged 50-60 years with active or convalescent COVID-19. CDR3s include the opening cysteine and the closing phenylalanine or tryptophan. Fields, in order: D gene, J gene, V gene, CDR3 protein. A D gene is named only where the DNA matches it firmly.

NA TRBJ1-1 TRBV18 CASTEGQEAFF
TRBD1 TRBJ1-2 TRBV11-2 CASSLGGTGALGYTF
TRBD2 TRBJ2-7 TRBV7-8 CASSSPRTSGSYEQYF
TRBD1 TRBJ1-4 TRBV9 CASSVGMGQGGEKLFF
NA TRBJ1-4 TRBV6-2/TRBV6-3 CASSSSYSATNEKLFF
TRBD1 TRBJ2-3 TRBV29-1 CSVDGPGGRTDTQYF
NA TRBJ2-3 TRBV3-1/TRBV3-2 CASSLRSTDTQYF
NA TRBJ2-1 TRBV7-2 CASSLVGGEGNEQFF
NA TRBJ1-5 TRBV2 CASSERGAHAGQPQHF
NA TRBJ2-4 TRBV6-5 CASTPSRGINIQYF
TRBD2 TRBJ2-7 TRBV4-1 CASSQDPSGGYEQYF
NA TRBJ1-4 TRBV19 CASSIIEATNEKLFF
NA TRBJ2-7 TRBV18 CASSPPVAGIHEQYF
NA TRBJ2-7 TRBV24-1 CATSMNREHEQYF
TRBD1 TRBJ1-1 TRBV19 CASSTTGGNTEAFF
TRBD2 TRBJ2-1 TRBV11-3 CASSLSGRASSEQFF
TRBD1 TRBJ1-6 TRBV19 CASSIFGTGGSPLHF
NA TRBJ1-4 TRBV19 CASSIRTASEKLFF
TRBD1 TRBJ2-5 TRBV19 CASSAGGLGETQYF
TRBD2 TRBJ2-1 TRBV30 CAWSVLAGNYNEQFF
NA TRBJ2-1 TRBV5-1 CASTMRARGGEQFF
NA TRBJ2-7 TRBV2 CASRVYEQYF
NA TRBJ2-5 TRBV10-1 CASSESSRGETQYF
NA TRBJ2-7 TRBV27 CASRPHGEDEQYF
NA TRBJ2-5 TRBV24-1 CATSDRTTFQETQYF
TRBD1 TRBJ2-5 TRBV7-9 CASSQGQVQETQYF
NA TRBJ2-5 TRBV7-9 CASSLSVTAREETQYF
NA TRBJ2-7 TRBV5-1 CASAFGRVSSYEQYF
NA TRBJ1-1 TRBV27 CASSPPVGGPNMNTEAFF
NA TRBJ1-3 TRBV19 CASSAGNTIYF
NA TRBJ2-2 TRBV29-1 CSVAMFAVGELFF
NA TRBJ2-6 TRBV14 CASSQVGSTVSGANVLTF
TRBD1 TRBJ1-5 TRBV2 CASSLGTGDWAQPQHF
TRBD1 TRBJ1-6 TRBV6-4 CASSDSNRGSPLHF
TRBD2 TRBJ2-1 TRBV9 CASSVGRRGLAGDEQFF
NA TRBJ1-1 TRBV12-3/TRBV12-4 CASSANRNTEAFF
NA TRBJ2-3 TRBV5-1 CASSKVGGGATDTQYF
TRBD1 TRBJ1-2 TRBV18 CASSPSEGAGYTF
TRBD1 TRBJ1-3 TRBV6-1 CASSAGQVFSGNTIYF